What follows are 16 T cell receptor beta chains derived from one specimen sequenced in a study of blood T cell repertoires in acute mononucleosis. The time point: convalescence about 6 months (5-8 months) after acute presentation (visit 7). Profiling relied on immunoSEQ multiplex PCR, and the TCRdb table lists in-frame clones only, not all of them. This table holds around 1,800 clones, 20% found once. The sequencing here drew on EBV YVL epitope tetramer+ CD8+ T cells sorted from PBMCs, taken during convalescence from infectious mononucleosis. Specified subset: CD8 T cells binding a tetramer with EBV BRLF1 109-117 peptide (YVL-BR). The receptors here all came from a woman younger than 30 with infectious mononucleosis caused by EBV.

This sequence joins TRBV7-6 and TRBJ2-7; 10 nucleotides agree with TRBD1. Per the germline V gene, CDR1 is SGHVS and CDR2 is FNYEAQ. The CDR3 is 14 amino acids. Unmatched junction bases numbered 5, after V lost 5 bases and J lost 4 bases. As DNA, the CDR3 is TGTGCCAGCAGCCCAGACAGGGGGCTGTACGAGCAGTACTTC. This sequence encodes CASSPDRGLYEQYF.

The J gene is TRBJ2-5, the V gene TRBV5-3; tentative D call: TRBD2 (6 bases). TRBV5-3 is an open reading frame whose function is uncertain. The CDR3 covers 15 residues. Trimming cost V 8 bases and J 2 bases, with 19 bases left between them. CDR3 loop: CASMRELAGQETQYF. The CDR3 region has the DNA TGTGCCAGCATGAGGGAGTTGGCGGGGCAAGAGACCCAGTACTTC.

This clone was picked up a small number of times. V gene TRBV5-4 combines with J gene TRBJ2-7; 10 bases agree with TRBD1. Trimming took 2 bases from V and 3 from J; bases not matched to a gene: 2. This CDR3 region has 14 residues. Per the germline V gene, CDR1 is SGHNT and CDR2 is YYREEE (reference sequence). The CDR3 sequence is CASSFGQGVYEQYF. The CDR3 DNA reads as TGTGCCAGCAGCTTTGGACAGGGGGTCTACGAGCAGTACTTC.

The V call is TRBV29-1, the J call TRBJ2-1; no reliable D call. CDR1 is SQVTM and CDR2 is ANQGSEA in the germline V gene. The CDR3 has 12 residues. The CDR3 protein is CVGQALYNEQFF. In nucleotides, the CDR3 is TGCGTTGGGCAGGCCCTTTACAATGAGCAGTTCTTC.

In its sample, this clone was seen many times. The CDR3 coding sequence is TGTGCCAGCAGCTTCCGGGACAGGGTAGAAAAGCAGTTCTTC. As protein: CASSFRDRVEKQFF. V usage is TRBV7-3 and J usage is TRBJ2-1; 9 nucleotides agree with TRBD1. CDR1 is SGHTA and CDR2 is FQGTGA in the germline V gene. The CDR3 runs 14 residues. The J segment lost 11 bases and the V segment lost 3 bases, leaving 8 bases of the junction unmatched.

This clone is classed as medium-sized (0.01 to 0.1%). The genes are TRBV7-3 and TRBJ2-7, with D possibly TRBD2 on 5 matching bases. This CDR3 has 16 residues. Germline-derived CDR1 and CDR2 are SGHTA and FQGTGA. V was shortened by 2 bases and J by 0 bases, with 14 bases between the two germline ends. Here the CDR3 reads CASSLDWRIRSYEQYF. In DNA, the CDR3 is TGTGCCAGCAGCTTAGATTGGAGGATTCGCTCCTACGAGCAGTACTTC.

As regards this clone: One end of the junction does not line up with germline, which may come from a read error. The chain links TRBV7-3 to TRBJ2-7; D is possibly TRBD1 (6 bases). The CDR3 extends over 14 amino acids. Germline values: CDR1 SGHTA, CDR2 FQGTGA. The chain's CDR3 is CASSLRGGGYEQYF. The DNA for the CDR3 is TGTGCCAGCAGTTTAAGAGGGGGTGGGTACGAGCAGTACTTC.

This clone has a count of ten or more. The CDR3 DNA is TGTGCCACCCTAGGTTTAGGACAGGATGGCTACACCTTC. As protein: CATLGLGQDGYTF. J is TRBJ1-2 and V is TRBV27; 7 bases fit TRBD1. Losses at the gene ends were 10 bases for V and 6 bases for J; bases not matched to a gene: 11. The germline gives CDR1 MNHEY, CDR2 SMNVEV (reference sequence). CDR3 length: 13 amino acids.

This clone was observed a handful of times. A far larger clone is a single base away, which makes a read error likely. The J gene is TRBJ2-1, the V gene TRBV29-1; D unclear. CDR1 SQVTM and CDR2 ANQGSEA come from the germline V gene. There are 12 residues in the CDR3. V was trimmed by 5 bases and J by 6 bases, leaving 11 bases between them. CDR3 protein: CSVNCRSNEQFF. The CDR3 region has the DNA TGCAGCGTTAATTGCAGGAGCAATGAGCAGTTCTTC.

This clone was recorded many times. The V call is TRBV27, the J call TRBJ2-6, with 8 positions matching TRBD1. CDR3 length: 19 residues. V shed 5 bases, J shed 0 bases, and the junction held 12 bases outside the gene matches. Germline V gives CDR1 MNHEY, CDR2 SMNVEV (reference sequence). CDR3 sequence (DNA): TGTGCCAGCAGTGACTGGACAGGGAATTCGTACTCTGGGGCCAACGTCCTGACTTTC. It specifies CASSDWTGNSYSGANVLTF.

This clone was observed at least ten times. This sequence is one base from a far larger clone and is likely a read error. The gene calls are TRBV5-1 and TRBJ2-7; the D is unclear. The CDR3 is made up of 12 amino acids. Germline CDR1 SGHRS, CDR2 YFSETQ. V was pared by 0 bases and J by 7 bases, with 8 bases between. CDR3 DNA sequence: TGCGCCAGCAGCTTGGTTCACAATGAGCAGTACTTC. This sequence encodes CASSLVHNEQYF.

This clone has at least ten counts. V gene TRBV7-3 combines with J gene TRBJ2-7; the D gene is possibly TRBD1 (5 bases). Germline V gene lookup returns CDR1 SGHTA and CDR2 FQGTGA. The CDR3 length is 13 residues. V gave up 6 bases and J gave up 1 base, with 10 bases separating them. CDR3 bases: TGTGCCAGCAGTTACCAGGGTTCCTACGAGCAGTACTTC. This codes for CASSYQGSYEQYF.

Comment on this clone: A read error likely explains this, since a far larger clone differs by one base. The identical CDR3 is also encoded by other nucleotide sequences in the sample. The V call is TRBV5-4, the J call TRBJ2-7; D is ambiguous. CDR1 and CDR2 from the germline V gene are SGHNT and YYREEE (reference sequence). The CDR3 has 14 amino acids. V lost 0 bases and J lost 5, with 12 bases in between. CDR3 sequence: CASSLAARKDEQYF. In nucleotides, the CDR3 is TGTGCCAGCAGCTTGGCGGCGCGGAAGGACGAGCAGTACTTC.

By sample fraction, this clone is large (0.1 to 1%). Other DNA sequences in this specimen translate into the identical CDR3. This CDR3 reads CASSFRDRVEKQFF. The DNA of the CDR3 is TGTGCCAGCAGCTTCCGGGACAGGGTAGAAAAGCAGTTCTTC. The chain links TRBV21-1 to TRBJ2-1; the table's D call, TRBD1, was not checked against the DNA. TRBV21-1 counts as a pseudogene. The CDR3 runs 14 residues.

This clone qualifies as medium-sized. This rearrangement joins TRBV28 to TRBJ2-7; 7 bases align to TRBD1. The V gene end was trimmed by 5 bases and the J gene end by 3 bases; junction bases not matched to a gene: 10. Germline loops: CDR1 MDHEN, CDR2 SYDVKM. This CDR3 spans 15 amino acids. CDR3 amino acids: CASSPTAGTDYEQYF. For the CDR3, the DNA is TGTGCCAGCAGTCCGACCGCCGGGACAGACTACGAGCAGTACTTC.

This clone was observed a handful of times. A read error is the likely source, as a far larger clone sits one nucleotide away. The chain joins TRBV14 to TRBJ2-3, with D uncertain. The germline CDR1 and CDR2 sequences are SGHDN and FVKESK. Trimming stripped 4 bases from V and 4 bases from J, with 18 bases between. CDR3 length equals 16 residues. CDR3 nucleotide sequence: TGTGCCAGCAGCCTAGGGTGGTTTCCTCGCGCAGATACGCAGTATTTT. Its protein product is CASSLGWFPRADTQYF.